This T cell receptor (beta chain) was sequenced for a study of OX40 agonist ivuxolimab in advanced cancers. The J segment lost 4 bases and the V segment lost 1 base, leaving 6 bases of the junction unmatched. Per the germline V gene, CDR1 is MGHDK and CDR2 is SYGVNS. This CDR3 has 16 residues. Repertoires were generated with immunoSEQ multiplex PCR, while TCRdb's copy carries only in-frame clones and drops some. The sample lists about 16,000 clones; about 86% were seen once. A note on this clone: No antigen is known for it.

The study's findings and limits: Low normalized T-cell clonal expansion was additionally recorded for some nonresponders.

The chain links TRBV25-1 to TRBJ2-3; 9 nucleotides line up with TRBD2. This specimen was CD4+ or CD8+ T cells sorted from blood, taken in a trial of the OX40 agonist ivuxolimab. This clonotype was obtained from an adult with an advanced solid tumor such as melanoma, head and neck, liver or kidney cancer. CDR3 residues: CASSEFVAGVADTQYF. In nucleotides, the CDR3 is TGTGCCAGCAGTGAATTTGTAGCGGGAGTAGCAGATACGCAGTATTTT.